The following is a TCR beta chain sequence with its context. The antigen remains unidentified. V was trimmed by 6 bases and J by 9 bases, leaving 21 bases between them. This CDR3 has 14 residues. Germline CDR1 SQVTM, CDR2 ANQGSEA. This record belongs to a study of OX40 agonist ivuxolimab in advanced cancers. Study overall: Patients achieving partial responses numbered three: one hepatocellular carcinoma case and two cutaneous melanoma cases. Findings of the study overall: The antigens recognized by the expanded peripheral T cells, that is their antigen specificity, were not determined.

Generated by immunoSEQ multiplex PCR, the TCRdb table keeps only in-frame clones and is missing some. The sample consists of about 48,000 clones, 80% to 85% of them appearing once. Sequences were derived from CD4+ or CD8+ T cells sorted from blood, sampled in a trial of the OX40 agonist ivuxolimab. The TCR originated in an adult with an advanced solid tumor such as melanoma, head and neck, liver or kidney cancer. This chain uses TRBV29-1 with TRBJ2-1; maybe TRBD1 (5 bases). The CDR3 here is CSVRTSQSEGEQFF. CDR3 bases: TGCAGCGTGCGGACATCCCAATCAGAAGGTGAGCAGTTCTTC.